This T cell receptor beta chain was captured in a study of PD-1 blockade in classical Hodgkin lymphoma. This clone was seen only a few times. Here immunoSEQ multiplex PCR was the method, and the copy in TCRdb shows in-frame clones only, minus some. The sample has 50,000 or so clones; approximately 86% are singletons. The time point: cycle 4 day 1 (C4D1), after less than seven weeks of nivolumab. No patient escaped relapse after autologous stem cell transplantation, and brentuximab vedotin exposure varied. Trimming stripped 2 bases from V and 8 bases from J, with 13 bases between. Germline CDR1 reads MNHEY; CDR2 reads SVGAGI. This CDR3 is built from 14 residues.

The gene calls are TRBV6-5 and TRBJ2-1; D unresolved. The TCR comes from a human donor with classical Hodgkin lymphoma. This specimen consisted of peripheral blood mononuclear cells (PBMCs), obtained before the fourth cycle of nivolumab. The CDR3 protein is CASSYTLVGYEQFF. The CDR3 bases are TGTGCCAGCAGTTACACCCTAGTGGGGTATGAGCAGTTCTTC.